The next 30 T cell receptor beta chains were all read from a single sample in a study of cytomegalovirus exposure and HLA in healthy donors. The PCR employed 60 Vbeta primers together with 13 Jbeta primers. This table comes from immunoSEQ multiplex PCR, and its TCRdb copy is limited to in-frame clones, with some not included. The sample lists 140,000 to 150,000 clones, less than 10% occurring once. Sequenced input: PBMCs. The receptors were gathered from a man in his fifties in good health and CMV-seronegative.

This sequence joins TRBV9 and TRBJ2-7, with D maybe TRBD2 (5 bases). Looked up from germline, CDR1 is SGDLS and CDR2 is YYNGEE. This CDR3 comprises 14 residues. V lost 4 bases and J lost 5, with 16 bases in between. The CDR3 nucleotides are TGTGCCAGCAGCCCCCGGAGAGGGCTGGACGAGCAGTACTTC. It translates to CASSPRRGLDEQYF.

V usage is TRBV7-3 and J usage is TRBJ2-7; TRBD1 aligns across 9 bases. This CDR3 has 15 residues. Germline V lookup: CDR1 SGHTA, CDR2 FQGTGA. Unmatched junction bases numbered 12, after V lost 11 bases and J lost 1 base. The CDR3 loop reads CAHNPTGGRSYEQYF. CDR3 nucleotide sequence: TGTGCCCATAATCCTACAGGGGGCCGATCCTACGAGCAGTACTTC.

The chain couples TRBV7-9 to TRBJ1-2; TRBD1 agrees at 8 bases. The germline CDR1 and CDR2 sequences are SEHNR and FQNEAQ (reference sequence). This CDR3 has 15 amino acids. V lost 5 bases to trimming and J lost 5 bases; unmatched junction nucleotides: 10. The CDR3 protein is CASSPLDRELYGYTF. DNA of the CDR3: TGTGCCAGCAGCCCTCTGGACAGGGAGTTGTATGGCTACACCTTC.

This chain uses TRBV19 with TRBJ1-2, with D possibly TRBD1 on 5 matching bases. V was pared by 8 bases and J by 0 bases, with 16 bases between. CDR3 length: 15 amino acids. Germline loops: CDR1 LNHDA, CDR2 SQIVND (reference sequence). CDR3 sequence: CASSISGFPNYGYTF. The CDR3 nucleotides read TGTGCCAGTTCAATCTCAGGGTTCCCTAACTATGGCTACACCTTC.

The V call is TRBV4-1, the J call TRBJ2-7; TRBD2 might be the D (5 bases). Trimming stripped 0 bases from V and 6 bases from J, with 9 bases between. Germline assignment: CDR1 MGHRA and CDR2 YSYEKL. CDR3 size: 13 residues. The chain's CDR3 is CASSQERGSEQYF. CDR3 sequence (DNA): TGCGCCAGCAGCCAAGAACGAGGGAGCGAGCAGTACTTC.

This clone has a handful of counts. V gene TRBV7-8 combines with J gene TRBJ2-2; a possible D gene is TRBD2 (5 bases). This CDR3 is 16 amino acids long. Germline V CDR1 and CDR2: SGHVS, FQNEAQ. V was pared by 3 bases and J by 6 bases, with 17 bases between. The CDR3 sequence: CASSFPGLAGSGELFF. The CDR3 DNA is TGTGCCAGCAGCTTCCCGGGATTAGCAGGCTCCGGGGAGCTGTTTTTT. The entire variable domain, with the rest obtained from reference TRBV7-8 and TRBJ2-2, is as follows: GAGVSQSPRYKVAKRGQDVALRCDPISGHVSLFWYQQALGQGPEFLTYFQNEAQLDKSGLPSDRFFAERPEGSVSTLKIQRTQQEDSAVYLCASSFPGLAGSGELFFGEGSRLTVL.

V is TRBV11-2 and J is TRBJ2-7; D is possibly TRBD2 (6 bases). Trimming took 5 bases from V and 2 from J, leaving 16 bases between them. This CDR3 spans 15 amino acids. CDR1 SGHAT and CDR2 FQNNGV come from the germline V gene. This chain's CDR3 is CASSPRLADTYEQYF. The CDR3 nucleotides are TGTGCCAGCAGCCCCCGTTTAGCGGATACCTACGAGCAGTACTTC.

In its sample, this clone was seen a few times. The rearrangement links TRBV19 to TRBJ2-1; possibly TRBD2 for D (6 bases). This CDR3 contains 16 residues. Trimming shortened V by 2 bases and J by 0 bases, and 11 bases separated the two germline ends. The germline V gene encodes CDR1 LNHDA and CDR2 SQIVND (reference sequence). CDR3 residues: CASSIPRERSYNEQFF. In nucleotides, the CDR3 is TGTGCCAGTAGTATACCCCGGGAGCGCTCCTACAATGAGCAGTTCTTC.

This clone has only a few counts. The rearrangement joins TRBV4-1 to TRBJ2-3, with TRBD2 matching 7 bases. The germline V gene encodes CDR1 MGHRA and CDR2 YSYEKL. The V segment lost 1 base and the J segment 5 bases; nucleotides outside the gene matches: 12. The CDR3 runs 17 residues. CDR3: CASSQGYSGDGLDTQYF. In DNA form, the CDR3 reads TGCGCCAGCAGCCAAGGTTACAGCGGGGATGGTTTAGATACGCAGTATTTT.

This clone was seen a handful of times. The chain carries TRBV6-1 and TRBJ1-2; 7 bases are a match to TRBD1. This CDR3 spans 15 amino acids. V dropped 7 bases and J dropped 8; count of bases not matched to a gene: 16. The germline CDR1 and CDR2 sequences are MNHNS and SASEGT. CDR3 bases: TGTGCCAGCACCAGAGACAGGGAGTTTTCGGGCGGCTACACCTTC. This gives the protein CASTRDREFSGGYTF.

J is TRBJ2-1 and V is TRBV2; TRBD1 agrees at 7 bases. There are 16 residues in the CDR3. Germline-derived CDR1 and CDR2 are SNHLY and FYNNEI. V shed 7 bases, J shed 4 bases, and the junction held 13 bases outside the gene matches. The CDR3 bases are TGTGCCAGCATGAATCGAGGGGGCGGTTCTTACAATGAGCAGTTCTTC. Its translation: CASMNRGGGSYNEQFF.

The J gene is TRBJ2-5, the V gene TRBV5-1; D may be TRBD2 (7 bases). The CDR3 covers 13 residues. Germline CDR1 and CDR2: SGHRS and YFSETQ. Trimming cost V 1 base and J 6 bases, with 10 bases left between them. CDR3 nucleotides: TGCGCCAGCAGCTTGAGGGGGGGACAGACCCAGTACTTC. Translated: CASSLRGGQTQYF.

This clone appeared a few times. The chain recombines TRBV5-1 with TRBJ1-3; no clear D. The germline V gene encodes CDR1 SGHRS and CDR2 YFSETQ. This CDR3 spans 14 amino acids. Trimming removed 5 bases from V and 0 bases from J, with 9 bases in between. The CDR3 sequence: CASSSGASGNTIYF. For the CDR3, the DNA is TGCGCCAGCAGTTCGGGAGCCTCTGGAAACACCATATATTTT.

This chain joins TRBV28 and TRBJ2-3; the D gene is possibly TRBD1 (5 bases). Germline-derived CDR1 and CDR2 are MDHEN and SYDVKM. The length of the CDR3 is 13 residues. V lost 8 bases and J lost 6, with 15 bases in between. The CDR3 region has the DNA TGTGCCAGCTTCTCCTCAGGGTCGGATACGCAGTATTTT. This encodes CASFSSGSDTQYF. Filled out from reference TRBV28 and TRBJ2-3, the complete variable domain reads DVKVTQSSRYLVKRTGEKVFLECVQDMDHENMFWYRQDPGLGLRLIYFSYDVKMKEKGDIPEGYSVSREKKERFSLILESASTNQTSMYLCASFSSGSDTQYFGPGTRLTVL.

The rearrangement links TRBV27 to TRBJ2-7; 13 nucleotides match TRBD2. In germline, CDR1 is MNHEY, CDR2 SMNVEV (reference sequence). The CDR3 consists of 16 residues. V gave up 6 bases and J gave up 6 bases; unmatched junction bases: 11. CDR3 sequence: CASSTQLAGGPGEQYF. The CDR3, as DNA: TGTGCCAGCAGCACCCAACTAGCGGGAGGGCCAGGCGAGCAGTACTTC.

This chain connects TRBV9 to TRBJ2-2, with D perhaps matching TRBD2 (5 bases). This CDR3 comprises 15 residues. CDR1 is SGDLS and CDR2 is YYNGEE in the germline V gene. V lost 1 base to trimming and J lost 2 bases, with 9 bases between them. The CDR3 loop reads CASSVIDYNTGELFF. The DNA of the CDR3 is TGTGCCAGCAGCGTAATCGACTACAACACCGGGGAGCTGTTTTTT.

The CDR3 reads CASSEGLGALSNTEAFF. CDR3 coding DNA: TGTGCCAGTTCCGAAGGGTTGGGGGCTTTGTCGAACACTGAAGCTTTCTTT. The rearrangement joins TRBV5-4 to TRBJ1-1, with a tentative D call TRBD1 (6 bases). Between the trimmed V and J ends, which lost 8 bases and 1 base, there was a span of 24 bases. The CDR3 is 17 amino acids. Per the germline V gene, CDR1 is SGHNT and CDR2 is YYREEE (reference sequence).

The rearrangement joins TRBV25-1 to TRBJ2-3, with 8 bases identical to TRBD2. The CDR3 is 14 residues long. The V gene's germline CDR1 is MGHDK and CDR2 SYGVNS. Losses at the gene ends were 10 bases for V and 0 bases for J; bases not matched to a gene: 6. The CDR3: CATALAASTDTQYF. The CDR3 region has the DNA TGTGCCACCGCACTAGCGGCTAGCACAGATACGCAGTATTTT. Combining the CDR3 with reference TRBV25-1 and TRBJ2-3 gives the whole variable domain EADIYQTPRYLVIGTGKKITLECSQTMGHDKMYWYQQDPGMELHLIHYSYGVNSTEKGDLSSESTVSRIRTEHFPLTLESARPSHTSQYLCATALAASTDTQYFGPGTRLTVL.

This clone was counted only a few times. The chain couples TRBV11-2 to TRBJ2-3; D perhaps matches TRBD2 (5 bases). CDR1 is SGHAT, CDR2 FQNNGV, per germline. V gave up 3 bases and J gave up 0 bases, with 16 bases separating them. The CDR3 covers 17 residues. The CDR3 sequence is CASSFGESMASTDTQYF. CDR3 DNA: TGTGCCAGCAGCTTTGGGGAGTCTATGGCTAGCACAGATACGCAGTATTTT.

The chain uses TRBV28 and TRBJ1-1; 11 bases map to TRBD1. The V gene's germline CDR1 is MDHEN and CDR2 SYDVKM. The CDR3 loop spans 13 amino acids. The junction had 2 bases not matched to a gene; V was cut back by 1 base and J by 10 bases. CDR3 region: CASSLLDRGLAFF. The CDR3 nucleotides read TGTGCCAGCAGTTTATTGGACAGGGGGCTAGCTTTCTTT.

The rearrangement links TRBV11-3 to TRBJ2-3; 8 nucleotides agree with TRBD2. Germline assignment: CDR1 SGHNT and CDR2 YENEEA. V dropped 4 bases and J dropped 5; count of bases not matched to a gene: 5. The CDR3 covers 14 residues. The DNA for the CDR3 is TGTGCCAGCAGCTCCAGCGGGGGAGGAGATACGCAGTATTTT. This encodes CASSSSGGGDTQYF.

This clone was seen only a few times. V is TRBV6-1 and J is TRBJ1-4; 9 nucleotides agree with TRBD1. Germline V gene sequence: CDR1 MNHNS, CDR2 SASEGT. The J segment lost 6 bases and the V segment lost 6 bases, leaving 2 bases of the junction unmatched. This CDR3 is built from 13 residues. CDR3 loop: CASRTGGDEKLFF. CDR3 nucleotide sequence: TGTGCCAGCAGGACAGGGGGTGATGAAAAACTGTTTTTT.

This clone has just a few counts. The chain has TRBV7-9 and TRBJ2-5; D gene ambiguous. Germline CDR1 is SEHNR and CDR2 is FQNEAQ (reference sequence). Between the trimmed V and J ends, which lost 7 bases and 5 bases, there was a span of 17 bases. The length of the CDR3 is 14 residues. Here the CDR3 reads CASNQASVSETQYF. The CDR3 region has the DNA TGTGCCAGCAATCAAGCGAGTGTCTCGGAGACCCAGTACTTC. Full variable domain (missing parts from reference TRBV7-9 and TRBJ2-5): DTGVSQNPRHKITKRGQNVTFRCDPISEHNRLYWYRQTLGQGPEFLTYFQNEAQLEKSRLLSDRFSAERPKGSFSTLEIQRTEQGDSAMYLCASNQASVSETQYFGPGTRLLVL.

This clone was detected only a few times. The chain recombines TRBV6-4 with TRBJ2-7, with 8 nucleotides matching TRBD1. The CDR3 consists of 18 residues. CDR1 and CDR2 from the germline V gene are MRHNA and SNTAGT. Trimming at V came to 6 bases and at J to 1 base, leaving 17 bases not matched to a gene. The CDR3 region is CASRLSGRGLSHSYEQYF. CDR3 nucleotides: TGTGCCAGCAGGCTGTCAGGCAGGGGGCTTTCTCATTCCTACGAGCAGTACTTC.

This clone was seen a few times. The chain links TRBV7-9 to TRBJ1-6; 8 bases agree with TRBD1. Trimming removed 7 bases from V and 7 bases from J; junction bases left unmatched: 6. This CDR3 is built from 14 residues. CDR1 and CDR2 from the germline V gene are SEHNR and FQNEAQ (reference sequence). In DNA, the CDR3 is TGTGCCAGCACCACGGACAGGGACAATTCACCCCTCCACTTT. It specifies CASTTDRDNSPLHF. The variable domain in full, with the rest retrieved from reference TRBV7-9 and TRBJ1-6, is DTGVSQNPRHKITKRGQNVTFRCDPISEHNRLYWYRQTLGQGPEFLTYFQNEAQLEKSRLLSDRFSAERPKGSFSTLEIQRTEQGDSAMYLCASTTDRDNSPLHFGNGTRLTVT.

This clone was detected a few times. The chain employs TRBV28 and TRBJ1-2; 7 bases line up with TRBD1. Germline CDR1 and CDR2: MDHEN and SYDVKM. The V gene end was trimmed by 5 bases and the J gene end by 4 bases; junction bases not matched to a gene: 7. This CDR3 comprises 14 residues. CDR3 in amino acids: CASSSPDRLYGYTF. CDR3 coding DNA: TGTGCCAGCAGTAGCCCGGACAGGCTCTATGGCTACACCTTC.

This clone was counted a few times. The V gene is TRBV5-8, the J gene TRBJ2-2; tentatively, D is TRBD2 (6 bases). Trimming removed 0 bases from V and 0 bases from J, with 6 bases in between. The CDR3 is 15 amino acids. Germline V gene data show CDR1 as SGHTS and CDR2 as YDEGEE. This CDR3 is CASSLGRANTGELFF. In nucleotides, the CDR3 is TGTGCCAGCAGCTTGGGGAGGGCGAACACCGGGGAGCTGTTTTTT.

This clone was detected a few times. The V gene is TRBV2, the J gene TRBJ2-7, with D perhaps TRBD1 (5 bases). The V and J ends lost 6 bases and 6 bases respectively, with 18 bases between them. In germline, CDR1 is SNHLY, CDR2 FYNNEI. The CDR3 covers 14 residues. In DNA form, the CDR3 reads TGTGCCAGCAGGATCCAATCAGGGCTTTCCGAGCAGTACTTC. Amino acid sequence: CASRIQSGLSEQYF.

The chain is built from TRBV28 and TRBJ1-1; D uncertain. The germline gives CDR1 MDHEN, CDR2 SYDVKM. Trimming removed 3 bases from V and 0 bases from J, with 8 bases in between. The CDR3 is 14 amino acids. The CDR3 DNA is TGTGCCAGCAGTTTGGGCAGAATGAACACTGAAGCTTTCTTT. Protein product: CASSLGRMNTEAFF.

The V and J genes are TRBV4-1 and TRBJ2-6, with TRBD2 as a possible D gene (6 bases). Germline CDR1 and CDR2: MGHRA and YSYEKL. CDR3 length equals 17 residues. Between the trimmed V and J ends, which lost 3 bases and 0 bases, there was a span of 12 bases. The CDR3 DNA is TGCGCCAGCAGCCAGGGACCGGGGGACTCTGGGGCCAACGTCCTGACTTTC. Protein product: CASSQGPGDSGANVLTF.